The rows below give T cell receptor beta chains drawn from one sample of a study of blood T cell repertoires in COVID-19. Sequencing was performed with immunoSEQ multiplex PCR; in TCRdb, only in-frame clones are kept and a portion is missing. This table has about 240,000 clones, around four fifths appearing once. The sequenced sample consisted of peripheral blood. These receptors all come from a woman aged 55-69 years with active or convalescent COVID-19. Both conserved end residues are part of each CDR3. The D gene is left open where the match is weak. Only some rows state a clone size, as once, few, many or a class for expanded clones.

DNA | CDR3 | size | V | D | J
TGCGCCAGCAGCTTGGCGGGGACTAGCGGGTACAATGAGCAGTTCTTC | CASSLAGTSGYNEQFF | - | TRBV5-1 | TRBD2 | TRBJ2-1
TGTGCCAGCAGCTTAGATTCAGGGGGAAACACTGAAGCTTTCTTT | CASSLDSGGNTEAFF | - | TRBV7-9 | TRBD1 | TRBJ1-1
TGTGCCAGCAGCTTACTACAGGGGATTATTGGCTACACCTTC | CASSLLQGIIGYTF | - | TRBV7-2 | TRBD1 | TRBJ1-2
TGCAGCGTAATAGCGGGACGAGGTGATGAGCAGTTCTTC | CSVIAGRGDEQFF | - | TRBV29-1 | TRBD2 | TRBJ2-1
TGCGCCAGCAGCCAAGAGCGGAACACTGAAGCTTTCTTT | CASSQERNTEAFF | - | TRBV4-1 | - | TRBJ1-1
TGTGCCAGTAGTATACAGGATGCGGGGGGAGAGACCCAGTACTTC | CASSIQDAGGETQYF | once | TRBV19 | TRBD2 | TRBJ2-5
TGTGCCAGCAGCTTCCCCCTAGCGGGGAACACAGATACGCAGTATTTT | CASSFPLAGNTDTQYF | - | TRBV7-9 | TRBD2 | TRBJ2-3
TGTGCCAGCAGTCCTAGCGGGGGGGCCTATGAGCAGTTCTTC | CASSPSGGAYEQFF | - | TRBV6-6 | TRBD2 | TRBJ2-1
TGTGCCAGCAGTGACACGGGACTAGGGGGAGAGACCCAGTACTTC | CASSDTGLGGETQYF | - | TRBV6-1 | TRBD2 | TRBJ2-5
TGTGCCAGCAGCCAAGATCCTAGCGACTCCTACAATGAGCAGTTCTTC | CASSQDPSDSYNEQFF | - | TRBV14 | - | TRBJ2-1
TGCAGCGTTGCCGGGACTAGCAGGAGTCGTGAGTACGAGCAGTACTTC | CSVAGTSRSREYEQYF | - | TRBV29-1 | TRBD2 | TRBJ2-7
TGTGCAAGTCGCATCCCCGCCGGGACTAGGGGCGAGACCCAGTACTTC | CASRIPAGTRGETQYF | - | TRBV12-2 | - | TRBJ2-5
TGTGCCAGTAGTCCGGGACTAGCGGGAGGAGTTGCCTACAATGAGCAGTTCTTC | CASSPGLAGGVAYNEQFF | - | TRBV19 | TRBD2 | TRBJ2-1
TGTGCCAGTAGTATTCAGGCGGGGCCCTACAATGAGCAGTTCTTC | CASSIQAGPYNEQFF | once | TRBV19 | - | TRBJ2-1
TGTGCCAGCAGCTTAGCCGGGACAGGGGGCTACAATGAGCAGTTCTTC | CASSLAGTGGYNEQFF | - | TRBV11-2 | TRBD1 | TRBJ2-1
TGTGCCAGCAGTGAAATAAACAGGTACTCCTACGAGCAGTACTTC | CASSEINRYSYEQYF | - | TRBV25-1 | - | TRBJ2-7
TGTGCCAGTAAGGGGCAGAACTATGGCTACACCTTC | CASKGQNYGYTF | - | TRBV19 | - | TRBJ1-2
TGTGCCAGTAGCGGGGTCTCTGGGGCCAACGTCCTGACTTTC | CASSGVSGANVLTF | - | TRBV19 | - | TRBJ2-6
TGTGCCAGTAAGAGAGATGAACAGATTAACTATGGCTACACCTTC | CASKRDEQINYGYTF | - | TRBV19 | - | TRBJ1-2
TGTGCCAGCACCAGGGGGAGGTATGGCTACACCTTC | CASTRGRYGYTF | - | TRBV6-5 | TRBD1 | TRBJ1-2
TGTGCCAGCAGCTTACCAAAAGAGACCCAGTACTTC | CASSLPKETQYF | many | TRBV7-2 | - | TRBJ2-5
TGTGCCAGCAAGTCGGGGACAGGGGGATCGTTCGGTGAAGCTTTCTTT | CASKSGTGGSFGEAFF | - | TRBV25-1 | TRBD1 | TRBJ1-1
TGTGCCAGCAGCTATCGACAGCCCTCCAGCCAAGAGACCCAGTACTTC | CASSYRQPSSQETQYF | - | TRBV7-3 | - | TRBJ2-5
TGCGCCAGCAGCTTGGAAGCGGGAGTAGGCAATCAGCCCCAGCATTTT | CASSLEAGVGNQPQHF | - | TRBV5-1 | - | TRBJ1-5
TGTGCCAGCAGTGTGAGCGTCAGGGGGCATAGGGACGCCTACGAGCAGTACTTC | CASSVSVRGHRDAYEQYF | - | TRBV6-1 | TRBD1 | TRBJ2-7
TGTGCCAGCAGTGAAGGGCAGGATGAAGCTTTCTTT | CASSEGQDEAFF | - | TRBV6-1 | - | TRBJ1-1
TGTGCCAGCAGCCGGGTACAAGAGACCCAGTACTTC | CASSRVQETQYF | - | TRBV11-2 | - | TRBJ2-5
TGTGCCAGCAGTGAAGGCCAGTTAAACTCCTACGAGCAGTACTTC | CASSEGQLNSYEQYF | - | TRBV2 | - | TRBJ2-7
TGTGCCAGCAGCCAAGGGCCAGGGTGGAACTATGGCTACACCTTC | CASSQGPGWNYGYTF | once | TRBV4-2 | - | TRBJ1-2
TGTGCCAGCAGCCCGACTAGCGGGGTTGGGGAGACCCAGTACTTC | CASSPTSGVGETQYF | - | TRBV5-5 | TRBD2 | TRBJ2-5
TGTGCCAGCAGTGATAGGGGGCAGGGCCCGAGGGCTCAGCCCCAGCATTTT | CASSDRGQGPRAQPQHF | - | TRBV6-1 | TRBD1 | TRBJ1-5
TGCGCCAGCAGCGCTGACAGTCCTGGGGAGACCCAGTACTTC | CASSADSPGETQYF | - | TRBV5-1 | - | TRBJ2-5
TGTGCCAGCAGCCGCGGAGTATGGACTAGCGGGAGTCGTGGGGAGACCCAGTACTTC | CASSRGVWTSGSRGETQYF | - | TRBV7-9 | TRBD2 | TRBJ2-5
TGTGCCAGCTCCCACAGGGGGTTTTCGGAGACCCAGTACTTC | CASSHRGFSETQYF | - | TRBV18 | TRBD1 | TRBJ2-5
TGTGCCAGCAGTTTGGGACTGAGCTCCTATAATTCACCCCTCCACTTT | CASSLGLSSYNSPLHF | - | TRBV28 | - | TRBJ1-6
TGTGCCAGCAGTGCCCCGGGACTGTACTCTGGAAACACCATATATTTT | CASSAPGLYSGNTIYF | few | TRBV25-1 | - | TRBJ1-3
TGTGCCAGTAGTATAGCAGGACTGGAACTGTTTTTT | CASSIAGLELFF | once | TRBV19 | - | TRBJ1-4
TGTGCCAGCAGCCAAGTGTGGGCTCGTACTAGCGGACGAAATGAGCAGTTCTTC | CASSQVWARTSGRNEQFF | - | TRBV14 | TRBD2 | TRBJ2-1
TGCGCCAGTCGGGACAGGGGACCTCAAGAGACCCAGTACTTC | CASRDRGPQETQYF | once | TRBV10-1 | TRBD1 | TRBJ2-5
TGTGCCAGCAGCTGGGGCCTTTCCTACAATGAGCAGTTCTTC | CASSWGLSYNEQFF | many | TRBV11-2 | - | TRBJ2-1
TGTGCCACCAGTGATGGGACTAGCGGGGAGGGAGATACGCAGTATTTT | CATSDGTSGEGDTQYF | - | TRBV24-1 | TRBD2 | TRBJ2-3
TGTGCCAGCAGTTTACCGGGACTAGTGCGGAATGAGCAGTTCTTC | CASSLPGLVRNEQFF | - | TRBV28 | TRBD2 | TRBJ2-1
TGTGCCAGCAGTTCCCCAATCGGTGGAAACACCATATATTTT | CASSSPIGGNTIYF | - | TRBV28 | - | TRBJ1-3
TGTGCCAGCAGCCGATCGGGTGGGACAGATACGCAGTATTTT | CASSRSGGTDTQYF | - | TRBV11-3 | - | TRBJ2-3
TGTGCCAGCAGTCTACAGGGGAATAGCAATCAGCCCCAGCATTTT | CASSLQGNSNQPQHF | - | TRBV6-5 | TRBD1 | TRBJ1-5
TGTGCCAGCAGCCAAGATGGGCTATTCTCAATCCTCACCGATACGCAGTATTTT | CASSQDGLFSILTDTQYF | - | TRBV3-1/TRBV3-2 | - | TRBJ2-3
TGTGCCAGTAGTATCGGGGAGTACACTAGCACAGATACGCAGTATTTT | CASSIGEYTSTDTQYF | - | TRBV19 | - | TRBJ2-3